These 16 T cell receptor beta chains share one sample of origin, sequenced in a study of OX40 agonist ivuxolimab in advanced cancers. Receptor libraries were prepared by the immunoSEQ multiplex PCR assay. Held by TCRdb, this immuneACCESS table contains in-frame sequences only and omits some clones. Under half of the omission traces to an unresolved V gene where checked; the cause of the rest is unknown. This sample gives approximately 90,000 clones in total; about 89% of them show up just once. The ten largest clones represent around 1.5% of the sample. The specimen comprised CD4+ or CD8+ T cells sorted from blood, sampled in a trial of the OX40 agonist ivuxolimab. The receptors were sampled from an adult with an advanced solid tumor such as melanoma, head and neck, liver or kidney cancer.

V gene TRBV11-1 combines with J gene TRBJ2-7; D ambiguous. Per germline, CDR1 SGHAT and CDR2 FQDESV (reference sequence). The CDR3 totals 13 residues. V lost 5 bases to trimming and J lost 2 bases, with 10 bases between them. CDR3 nucleotide sequence: TGTGCCAGCAGCCTAGAAAGCCCCTACGAGCAGTACTTC. Translated: CASSLESPYEQYF.

V is TRBV30 and J is TRBJ1-5, with D perhaps matching TRBD1 (5 bases). The ends were cut back, 4 bases at V and 2 bases at J, with 12 bases in the middle. The CDR3 length is 14 residues. Germline V lookup: CDR1 GTSNPN, CDR2 SVGIG (reference sequence). DNA for the CDR3: TGTGCCTGGACTATCGGGGGGGGCAATCAGCCCCAGCATTTT. This gives the protein CAWTIGGGNQPQHF.

This chain links TRBV11-2 with TRBJ2-2, with D possibly matching TRBD2 (5 bases). There are 15 residues in the CDR3. Germline-derived CDR1 and CDR2 are SGHAT and FQNNGV. The V end lost 3 bases, the J end lost 6 bases, and 14 bases lay between the germline ends. The CDR3: CASSFARVPSGELFF. In DNA, the CDR3 is TGTGCCAGCAGCTTTGCGAGGGTTCCCTCCGGGGAGCTGTTTTTT.

The DNA of the CDR3 is TGTGCCAGCAGACGAGCGGGAGGGGTGGGTGAGCAGTTCTTC. This translates into CASRRAGGVGEQFF. V gene TRBV5-8 combines with J gene TRBJ2-1, with TRBD2 identical over 10 bases. The ends lost 5 bases at V and 9 bases at J; junction bases unmatched: 8. CDR1 is SGHTS and CDR2 is YDEGEE in the germline V gene. This CDR3 is 14 amino acids long.

This chain links TRBV28 with TRBJ1-4, with 7 bases identical to TRBD1. The CDR3 is 15 residues long. Trimming removed 2 bases from V and 10 bases from J; junction bases left unmatched: 10. The germline V gene encodes CDR1 MDHEN and CDR2 SYDVKM. This CDR3 reads CASSLGGDRKGKLFF. DNA for the CDR3: TGTGCCAGCAGTTTAGGGGGGGACAGAAAAGGAAAACTGTTTTTT.

The gene calls are TRBV7-9 and TRBJ2-7; D is perhaps TRBD1 (5 bases). The V gene lost 3 bases and the J gene lost 7 bases, with 13 bases spanning the gap. Germline assignment: CDR1 SEHNR and CDR2 FQNEAQ (reference sequence). The CDR3 length is 13 residues. The CDR3 spells CASSFVGKGEQYF. The CDR3 DNA reads as TGTGCCAGCAGCTTCGTGGGTAAGGGGGAGCAGTACTTC.

The chain links TRBV1 to TRBJ2-7; the table names TRBD2, a call not compared with the DNA. TRBV1 is a listed pseudogene. This CDR3 is built from 16 residues. CDR3 amino acids: CTSSRCSERDQYEQYF. For the CDR3, the DNA is TGCACCAGCAGCCGCTGCAGCGAGCGGGATCAATACGAGCAGTACTTC.

The V and J genes are TRBV14 and TRBJ1-4; unclear D gene. The V gene lost 4 bases and the J gene lost 3 bases, with 6 bases spanning the gap. From germline, CDR1 is SGHDN and CDR2 FVKESK. The CDR3 totals 13 residues. In DNA form, the CDR3 reads TGTGCCAGCAGCCGCCTGGCTAATGAAAAACTGTTTTTT. It codes for CASSRLANEKLFF.

J is TRBJ1-2 and V is TRBV10-3; possibly TRBD1 for D (5 bases). CDR3 length equals 13 residues. The germline CDR1 and CDR2 sequences are ENHRY and SYGVKD. Trimming shortened V by 11 bases and J by 0 bases, and 13 bases separated the two germline ends. The CDR3 region is CASKRDSNYGYTF. CDR3 bases: TGTGCCTCCAAACGGGACTCTAACTATGGCTACACCTTC.

The table lists this clone with a few counts. The J gene is TRBJ1-2, the V gene TRBV19; 8 bases match TRBD1. V lost 5 bases and J lost 4; bases outside the gene matches: 12. The CDR3 runs 16 residues. Germline loops: CDR1 LNHDA, CDR2 SQIVND (reference sequence). The CDR3 protein is CASSSVNGRGLYGYTF. The CDR3 bases are TGTGCCAGTAGTTCGGTCAATGGCAGGGGGCTCTATGGCTACACCTTC.

This chain links TRBV10-3 with TRBJ2-7; tentative D call: TRBD1 (6 bases). Germline V gives CDR1 ENHRY, CDR2 SYGVKD. The CDR3 is 15 amino acids. V lost 6 bases and J lost 0, with 15 bases in between. The CDR3 loop is CAIRSRADSSYEQYF. In DNA, the CDR3 is TGTGCCATCAGGAGCCGTGCGGACAGCTCCTACGAGCAGTACTTC.

V is TRBV28 and J is TRBJ1-2, with 8 bases aligning to TRBD1. CDR3 length: 14 residues. Germline CDR1 MDHEN, CDR2 SYDVKM. Trimming removed 6 bases from V and 6 bases from J; junction bases left unmatched: 9. The CDR3 sequence: CASSSGTGGNGYTF. CDR3 sequence (DNA): TGTGCCAGCAGCTCCGGGACAGGTGGGAATGGCTACACCTTC.

This clone occurred a few times. This chain links TRBV11-3 with TRBJ2-1, with a weak D call TRBD1 (6 bases). The CDR3 is 15 residues long. V lost 1 base and J 9 bases, leaving 16 bases between the germline ends. The germline CDR1 and CDR2 sequences are SGHNT and YENEEA. The CDR3 protein is CASSLVGGAMREQFF. The CDR3 coding sequence is TGTGCCAGCAGCTTAGTTGGGGGCGCAATGCGTGAGCAGTTCTTC.

The gene calls are TRBV19 and TRBJ1-1; a weak D match, TRBD1 (5 bases). The germline V and J ends were trimmed by 3 bases and 1 base, with 9 bases remaining between them. The CDR3 length is 14 residues. Germline V lookup: CDR1 LNHDA, CDR2 SQIVND (reference sequence). The CDR3 is CASSMGVRNTEAFF. The CDR3 region has the DNA TGTGCCAGTAGTATGGGGGTGAGGAACACTGAAGCTTTCTTT.

The V gene is TRBV19, the J gene TRBJ2-5; no clear D gene. The CDR3 is made up of 14 amino acids. Trimming shortened V by 3 bases and J by 4 bases, and 12 bases separated the two germline ends. Germline CDR1 LNHDA, CDR2 SQIVND (reference sequence). The CDR3 nucleotides read TGTGCCAGTAGTATGGTAGGGCGACGAGAGACCCAGTACTTC. It is translated as CASSMVGRRETQYF.

The chain recombines TRBV29-1 with TRBJ2-3; no reliable D call. The CDR3 loop spans 12 amino acids. V was shortened by 7 bases and J by 2 bases, with 10 bases between the two germline ends. Per the germline V gene, CDR1 is SQVTM and CDR2 is ANQGSEA. The CDR3 bases are TGCAGCGCCCTCGAGAACACAGATACGCAGTATTTT. It encodes CSALENTDTQYF.